This T cell receptor (beta chain) was found in a study of T cell changes during pregnancy in multiple sclerosis. Clones were read by immunoSEQ multiplex PCR, and TCRdb kept only the in-frame ones, dropping some. The sample shows about 89,000 clones, 92% of them seen only once. This CDR3 spans 15 amino acids. Unmatched junction bases numbered 5, after V lost 0 bases and J lost 4 bases. Per germline, CDR1 SGHRS and CDR2 YFSETQ. Sequencing was performed on peripheral blood, taken after pregnancy. This chain uses TRBV5-1 with TRBJ1-2; 8 bases map to TRBD1. The clonotype originates from a female donor in good health, enrolled as a control in a pregnancy study. The CDR3 here is CASSLGDRLGYGYTF. The CDR3 nucleotides are TGCGCCAGCAGCTTGGGGGACAGGCTGGGCTATGGCTACACCTTC.